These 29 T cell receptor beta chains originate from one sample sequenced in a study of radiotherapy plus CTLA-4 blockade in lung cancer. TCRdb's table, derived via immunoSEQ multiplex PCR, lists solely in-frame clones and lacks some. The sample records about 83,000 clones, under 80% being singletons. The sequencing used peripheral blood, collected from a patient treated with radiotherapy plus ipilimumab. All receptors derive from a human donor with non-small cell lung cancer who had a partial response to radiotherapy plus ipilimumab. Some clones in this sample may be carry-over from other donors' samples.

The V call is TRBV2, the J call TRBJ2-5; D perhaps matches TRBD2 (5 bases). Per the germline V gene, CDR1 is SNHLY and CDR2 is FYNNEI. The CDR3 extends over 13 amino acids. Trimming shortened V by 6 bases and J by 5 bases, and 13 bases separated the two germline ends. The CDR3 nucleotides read TGTGCCAGCAGCATAGTCCGAGGGGAGACCCAGTACTTC. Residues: CASSIVRGETQYF.

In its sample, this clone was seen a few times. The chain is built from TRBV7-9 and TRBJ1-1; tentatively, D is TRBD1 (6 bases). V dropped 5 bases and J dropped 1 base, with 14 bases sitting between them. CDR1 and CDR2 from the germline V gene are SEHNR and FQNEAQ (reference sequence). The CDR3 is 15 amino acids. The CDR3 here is CASSRGAIGNTEAFF. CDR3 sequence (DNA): TGTGCCAGCAGCCGGGGGGCAATTGGGAACACTGAAGCTTTCTTT.

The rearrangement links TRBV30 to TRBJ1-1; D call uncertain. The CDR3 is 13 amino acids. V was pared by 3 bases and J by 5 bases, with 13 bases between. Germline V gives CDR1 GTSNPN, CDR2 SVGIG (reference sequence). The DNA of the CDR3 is TGTGCCTGGAGGGGCCAGGTAGTGACTGAAGCTTTCTTT. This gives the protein CAWRGQVVTEAFF. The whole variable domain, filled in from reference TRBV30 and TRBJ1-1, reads SQTIHQWPATLVQPVGSPLSLECTVEGTSNPNLYWYRQAAGRGLQLLFYSVGIGQISSEVPQNLSASRPQDRQFILSSKKLLLSDSGFYLCAWRGQVVTEAFFGQGTRLTVV.

In DNA form, the CDR3 reads TGTGCCAGCAGCCTTACTATTGGGACAGTAAACGAGCAGTACTTC. Translating gives CASSLTIGTVNEQYF. The chain recombines TRBV7-8 with TRBJ2-7; 7 nucleotides align to TRBD1. Germline assignment: CDR1 SGHVS and CDR2 FQNEAQ. V was pared by 5 bases and J by 5 bases, with 12 bases of the junction left unmatched. There are 15 residues in the CDR3.

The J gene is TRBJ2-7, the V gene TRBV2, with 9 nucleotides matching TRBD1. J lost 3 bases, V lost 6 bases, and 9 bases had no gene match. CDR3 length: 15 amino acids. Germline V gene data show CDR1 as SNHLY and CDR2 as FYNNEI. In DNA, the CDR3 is TGTGCCAGCAGACCGGACAGGGGCCCTAACTACGAGCAGTACTTC. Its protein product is CASRPDRGPNYEQYF. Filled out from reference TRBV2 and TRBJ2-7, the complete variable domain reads EPEVTQTPSHQVTQMGQEVILRCVPISNHLYFYWYRQILGQKVEFLVSFYNNEISEKSEIFDDQFSVERPDGSNFTLKIRSTKLEDSAMYFCASRPDRGPNYEQYFGPGTRLTVT.

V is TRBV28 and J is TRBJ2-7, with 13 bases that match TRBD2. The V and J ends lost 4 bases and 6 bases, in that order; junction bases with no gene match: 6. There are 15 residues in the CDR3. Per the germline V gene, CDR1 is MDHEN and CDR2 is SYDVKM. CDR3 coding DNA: TGTGCCAGCAGTTCACTAGCGGGGGGGCCTGGCGAGCAGTACTTC. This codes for CASSSLAGGPGEQYF.

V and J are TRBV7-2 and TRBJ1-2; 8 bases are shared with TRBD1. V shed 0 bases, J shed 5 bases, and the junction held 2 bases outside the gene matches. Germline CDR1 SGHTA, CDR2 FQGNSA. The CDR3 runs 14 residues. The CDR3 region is CASSLAQGAYGYTF. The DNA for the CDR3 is TGTGCCAGCAGCTTAGCGCAGGGGGCGTATGGCTACACCTTC.

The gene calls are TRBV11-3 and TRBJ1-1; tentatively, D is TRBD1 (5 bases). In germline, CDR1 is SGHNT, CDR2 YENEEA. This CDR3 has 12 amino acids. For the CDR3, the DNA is TGTCGGCCGGGGGGACGGGTCACTGAAGCTTTCTTT. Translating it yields CRPGGRVTEAFF.

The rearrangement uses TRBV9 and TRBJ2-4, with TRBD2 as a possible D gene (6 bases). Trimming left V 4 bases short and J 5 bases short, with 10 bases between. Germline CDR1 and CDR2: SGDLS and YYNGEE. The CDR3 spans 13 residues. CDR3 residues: CASSRPGENIQYF. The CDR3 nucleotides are TGTGCCAGCAGCCGCCCGGGGGAAAACATTCAGTACTTC.

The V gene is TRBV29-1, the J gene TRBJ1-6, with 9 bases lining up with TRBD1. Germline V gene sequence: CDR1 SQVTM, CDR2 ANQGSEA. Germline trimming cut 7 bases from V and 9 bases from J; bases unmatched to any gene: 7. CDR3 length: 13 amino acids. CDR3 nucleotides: TGCAGCGCCAGGACAGGGGACGGTTCACCCCTCCACTTT. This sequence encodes CSARTGDGSPLHF.

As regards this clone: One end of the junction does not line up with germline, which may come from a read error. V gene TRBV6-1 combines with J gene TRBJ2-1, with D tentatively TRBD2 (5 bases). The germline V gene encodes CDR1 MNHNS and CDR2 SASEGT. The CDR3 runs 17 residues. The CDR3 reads CASSEAGAETHYNGQFF. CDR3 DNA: TGTGCCAGCAGTGAAGCCGGAGCGGAGACCCACTACAATGGGCAGTTCTTC.

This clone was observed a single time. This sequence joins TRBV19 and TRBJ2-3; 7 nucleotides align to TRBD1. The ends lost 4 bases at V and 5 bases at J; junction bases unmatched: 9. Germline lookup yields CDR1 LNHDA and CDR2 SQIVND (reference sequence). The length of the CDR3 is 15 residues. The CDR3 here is CASSSDRERGDTQYF. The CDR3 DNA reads TGTGCCAGTAGTAGCGACAGGGAACGAGGAGATACGCAGTATTTT.

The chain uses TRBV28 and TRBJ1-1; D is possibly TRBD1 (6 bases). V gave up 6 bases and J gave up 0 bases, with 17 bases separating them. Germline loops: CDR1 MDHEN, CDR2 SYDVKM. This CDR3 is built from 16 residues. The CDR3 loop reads CASRPTGVVMNTEAFF. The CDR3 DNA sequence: TGTGCCAGCAGACCGACAGGTGTTGTCATGAACACTGAAGCTTTCTTT.

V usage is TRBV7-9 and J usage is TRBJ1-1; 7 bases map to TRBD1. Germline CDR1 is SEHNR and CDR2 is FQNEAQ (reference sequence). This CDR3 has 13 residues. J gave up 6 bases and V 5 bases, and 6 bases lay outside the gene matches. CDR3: CASSRLTGPEAFF. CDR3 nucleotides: TGTGCCAGCAGCCGGTTGACAGGGCCTGAAGCTTTCTTT.

The CDR3 is CASSQALTTYEQYF. CDR3 in DNA: TGTGCCAGCAGCCAGGCACTCACCACCTACGAGCAGTACTTC. V usage is TRBV7-8 and J usage is TRBJ2-5; D uncertain. The closer fit of TRBJ2-7 to the DNA end suggests the J call may be wrong. Germline CDR1 SGHVS, CDR2 FQNEAQ. The CDR3 has 14 residues.

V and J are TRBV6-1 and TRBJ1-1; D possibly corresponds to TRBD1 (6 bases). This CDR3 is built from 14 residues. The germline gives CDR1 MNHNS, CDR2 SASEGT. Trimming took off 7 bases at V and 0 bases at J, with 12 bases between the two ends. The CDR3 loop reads CASKIDRMNTEAFF. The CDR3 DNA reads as TGTGCCAGCAAGATAGACAGGATGAACACTGAAGCTTTCTTT.

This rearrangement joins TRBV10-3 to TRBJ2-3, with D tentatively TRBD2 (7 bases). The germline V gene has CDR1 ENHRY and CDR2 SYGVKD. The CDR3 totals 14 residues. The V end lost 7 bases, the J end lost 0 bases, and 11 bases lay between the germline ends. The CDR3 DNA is TGTGCCATCAAGGGGGGGGGAAGCACAGATACGCAGTATTTT. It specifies CAIKGGGSTDTQYF.

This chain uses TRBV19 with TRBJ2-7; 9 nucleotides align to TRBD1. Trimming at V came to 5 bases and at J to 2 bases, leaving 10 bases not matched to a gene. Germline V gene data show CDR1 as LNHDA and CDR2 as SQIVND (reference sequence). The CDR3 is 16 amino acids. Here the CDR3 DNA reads TGTGCCAGTAGTGTCGCCGGGACAGGGAACCCCTACGAGCAGTACTTC. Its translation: CASSVAGTGNPYEQYF.

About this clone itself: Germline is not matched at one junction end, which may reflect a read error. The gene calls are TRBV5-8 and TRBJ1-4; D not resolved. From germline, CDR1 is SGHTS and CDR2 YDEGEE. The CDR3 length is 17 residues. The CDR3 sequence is CASSLAFGSATNEKLLF. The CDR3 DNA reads TGTGCCAGCAGCTTGGCCTTCGGGTCAGCAACTAATGAAAAACTGCTTTTT.

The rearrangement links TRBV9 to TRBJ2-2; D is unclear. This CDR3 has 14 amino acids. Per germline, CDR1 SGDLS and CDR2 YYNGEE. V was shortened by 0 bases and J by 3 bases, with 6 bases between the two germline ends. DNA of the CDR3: TGTGCCAGCAGCGTAGTGCCAGACACCGGGGAGCTGTTTTTT. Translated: CASSVVPDTGELFF.

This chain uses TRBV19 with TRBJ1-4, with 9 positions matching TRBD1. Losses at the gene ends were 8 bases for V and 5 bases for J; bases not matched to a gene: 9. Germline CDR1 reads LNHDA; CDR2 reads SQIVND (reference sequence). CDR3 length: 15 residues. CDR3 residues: CASGDRAHFNEKLFF. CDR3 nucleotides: TGTGCCAGTGGGGACAGGGCGCACTTCAATGAAAAACTGTTTTTT.

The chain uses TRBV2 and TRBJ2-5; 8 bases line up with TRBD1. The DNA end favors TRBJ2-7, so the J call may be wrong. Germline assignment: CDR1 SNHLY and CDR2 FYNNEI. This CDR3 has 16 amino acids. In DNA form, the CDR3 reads TGTGCCAGCAGCGAGAACGTCGGACAGGGTCCCTACGAGCAGTACTTC. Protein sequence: CASSENVGQGPYEQYF.

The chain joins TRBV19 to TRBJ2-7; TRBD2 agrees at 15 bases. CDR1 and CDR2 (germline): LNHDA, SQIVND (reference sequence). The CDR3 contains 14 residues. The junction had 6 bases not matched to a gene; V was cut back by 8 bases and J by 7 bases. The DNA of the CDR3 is TGTGCCAGTGGGACCGGGACTAGCGGGAGGGAGCAGTACTTC. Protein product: CASGTGTSGREQYF.

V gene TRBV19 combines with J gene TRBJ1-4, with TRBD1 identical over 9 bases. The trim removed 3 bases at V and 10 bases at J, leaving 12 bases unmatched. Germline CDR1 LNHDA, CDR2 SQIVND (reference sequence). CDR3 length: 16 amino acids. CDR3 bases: TGTGCCAGTAGTATCACCGCCGGACAGGGGAGGGTAAAACTGTTTTTT. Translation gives CASSITAGQGRVKLFF.

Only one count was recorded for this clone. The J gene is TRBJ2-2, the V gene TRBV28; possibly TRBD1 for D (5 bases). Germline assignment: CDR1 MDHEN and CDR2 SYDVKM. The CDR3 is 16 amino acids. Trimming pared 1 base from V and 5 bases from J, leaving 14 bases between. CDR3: CASSLFGRAETGELFF. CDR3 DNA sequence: TGTGCCAGCAGTTTATTCGGCAGGGCGGAAACCGGGGAGCTGTTTTTT.

CDR3 sequence (DNA): TGCGCCAGCAGCTTGGCCCAGGGACAGGGGATCAGCCAGTTCTTC. It translates to CASSLAQGQGISQFF. J is TRBJ2-1 and V is TRBV5-1, with 10 bases lining up with TRBD1. CDR3 length: 15 amino acids. J was trimmed by 13 bases and V by 0 bases; bases with no gene match: 10. The germline V gene has CDR1 SGHRS and CDR2 YFSETQ. The full variable domain, with the rest looked up from reference TRBV5-1 and TRBJ2-1, is KAGVTQTPRYLIKTRGQQVTLSCSPISGHRSVSWYQQTPGQGLQFLFEYFSETQRNKGNFPGRFSGRQFSNSRSEMNVSTLELGDSALYLCASSLAQGQGISQFFGPGTRLTVL.

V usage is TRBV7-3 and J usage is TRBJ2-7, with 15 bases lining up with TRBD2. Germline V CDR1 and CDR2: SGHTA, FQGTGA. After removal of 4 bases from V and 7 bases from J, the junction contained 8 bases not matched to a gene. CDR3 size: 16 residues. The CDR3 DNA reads TGTGCCAGCAGCTCCGGACTAGCGGGGGGGGTAGGGGAGCAGTACTTC. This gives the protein CASSSGLAGGVGEQYF.

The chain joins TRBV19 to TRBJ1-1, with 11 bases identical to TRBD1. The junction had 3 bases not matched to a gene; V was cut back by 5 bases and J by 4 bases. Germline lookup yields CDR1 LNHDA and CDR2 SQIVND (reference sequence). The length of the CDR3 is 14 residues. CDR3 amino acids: CASSWDRGATEAFF. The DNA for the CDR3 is TGTGCCAGTAGTTGGGACAGGGGGGCCACTGAAGCTTTCTTT.

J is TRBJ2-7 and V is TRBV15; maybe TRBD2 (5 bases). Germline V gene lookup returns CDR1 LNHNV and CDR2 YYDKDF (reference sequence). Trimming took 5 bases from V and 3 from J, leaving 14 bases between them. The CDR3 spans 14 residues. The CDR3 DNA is TGTGCCACCAGCCAGAGGGTGGAGGACTACGAGCAGTACTTC. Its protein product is CATSQRVEDYEQYF.